The 7 T cell receptor beta chains below come from one sample, sequenced in a study of T-cell memory formation after mild COVID-19. One entry per CDR3 protein, called by TCRdb with MiXCR from the 5' RACE reads. The profile covers over 10,000 distinct CDR3 sequences, with more than 12% appearing a single time and about 54% taken by the ten largest. Sample: PBMCs or a T cell subset sorted from them (not recorded which). These receptors all come from a young man who had mild COVID-19 (a few samples of this study predate the infection). Cell type and time point are not known.

Many counts were recorded for this clonotype. The J gene is TRBJ2-2, the V gene TRBV2, with 8 bases lining up with TRBD2. Losses at the gene ends were 5 bases for V and 0 bases for J; bases not matched to a gene: 5. The CDR3 has 16 residues. The germline V gene encodes CDR1 SNHLY and CDR2 FYNNEI. The CDR3 loop is CASSRTSGANTGELFF. The CDR3 nucleotides read TGTGCCAGCAGTCGCACTAGCGGAGCGAACACCGGGGAGCTGTTTTTT.

This clonotype was seen a handful of times. V usage is TRBV6-1 and J usage is TRBJ2-7; D gene uncertain. Trimming stripped 3 bases from V and 4 bases from J, with 7 bases between. Germline V gene lookup returns CDR1 MNHNS and CDR2 SASEGT. The CDR3 runs 12 residues. The CDR3 here is CASSEYRYEQYF. The DNA of the CDR3 is TGTGCCAGCAGTGAGTACAGATACGAGCAGTACTTC.

The chain carries TRBV5-6 and TRBJ1-1; a possible D gene is TRBD1 (6 bases). V dropped 4 bases and J dropped 8 bases, with 18 bases sitting between them. Germline CDR1 SGHDT, CDR2 YYEEEE. This CDR3 has 14 amino acids. The CDR3 DNA reads TGTGCCAGCAGCGGGAGACAGGAGCTTCTAGAAGCTTTCTTT. This sequence encodes CASSGRQELLEAFF.

This clonotype was observed a single time. The gene calls are TRBV6-2 or TRBV6-3 and TRBJ2-3; TRBD2 aligns across 10 bases. Germline V gene data show CDR1 as MNHEY and CDR2 as SVGEGT. Germline trimming cut 7 bases from V and 2 bases from J; bases unmatched to any gene: 18. The CDR3 is 19 residues long. The chain's CDR3 is CASTNRWLAGVYSTDTQYF. CDR3 nucleotide sequence: TGTGCCAGCACCAACCGGTGGCTAGCGGGGGTGTACTCCACAGATACGCAGTATTTT.

This clonotype was detected a few times. The rearrangement uses TRBV6-6 and TRBJ2-7; TRBD1 agrees at 7 bases. V lost 5 bases, J lost 3 bases, and 7 bases stayed unmatched. The CDR3 has 14 amino acids. Germline V gene lookup returns CDR1 MNHNY and CDR2 SVGAGI (reference sequence). The CDR3 DNA sequence: TGTGCCAGCAGTCACACGGGACAGTTCTACGAGCAGTACTTC. Translation: CASSHTGQFYEQYF.

This clonotype was detected ten times or more. The chain carries TRBV7-2 and TRBJ2-7, with D possibly TRBD1 on 5 matching bases. The germline CDR1 and CDR2 sequences are SGHTA and FQGNSA. V lost 2 bases and J 3 bases, leaving 20 bases between the germline ends. This CDR3 is built from 17 residues. This CDR3 reads CASSLLGWGSRNYEQYF. CDR3 in DNA: TGTGCCAGCAGCTTATTGGGTTGGGGCAGCCGAAACTACGAGCAGTACTTC.

This clonotype was detected ten times or more. This chain joins TRBV7-2 and TRBJ2-1; D is uncertain. CDR1 is SGHTA, CDR2 FQGNSA, per germline. Trimming took off 3 bases at V and 1 base at J, with 7 bases between the two ends. The CDR3 covers 14 residues. CDR3 DNA sequence: TGTGCCAGCAGCTTTCCGCAGTCCTACAATGAGCAGTTCTTC. Translation gives CASSFPQSYNEQFF.